These 29 T cell receptor beta chains came from one sample sequenced in a study of blood T cell repertoires in COVID-19. Using immunoSEQ multiplex PCR, the repertoire was profiled, and TCRdb retains in-frame clones only, with some absent. Of 310,000 or so clones detected, roughly 90% appear once; the ten largest clones hold under 6.5%. Sequencing was done on a sample of peripheral blood. The receptors derive from a man younger than 30 who had recovered from COVID-19.

CDR3 coding DNA: TGTGCCTCAGGGCAGGGATTAAAGACCCAGTACTTC. Its protein is CASGQGLKTQYF. The chain joins TRBV10-3 to TRBJ2-5; possible D gene TRBD1, 5 bases. The CDR3 totals 12 residues. Per germline, CDR1 ENHRY and CDR2 SYGVKD. Trimming took off 11 bases at V and 6 bases at J, with 16 bases between the two ends.

J is TRBJ1-4 and V is TRBV6-5; 7 bases match TRBD1. The germline V gene encodes CDR1 MNHEY and CDR2 SVGAGI. The CDR3 runs 14 residues. The J segment lost 5 bases and the V segment lost 3 bases, leaving 3 bases of the junction unmatched. The CDR3 spells CASSYRQGNEKLFF. CDR3 DNA: TGTGCCAGCAGTTATAGACAGGGAAATGAAAAACTGTTTTTT.

The genes are TRBV9 and TRBJ2-1; 11 bases fit TRBD2. Unmatched junction bases numbered 6, after V lost 6 bases and J lost 4 bases. The CDR3 sequence is 15 residues long. CDR1 SGDLS and CDR2 YYNGEE come from the germline V gene. The CDR3 DNA reads as TGTGCCAGCACCATAGCGGGAGGGCAATACAATGAGCAGTTCTTC. Its translation is CASTIAGGQYNEQFF.

The chain carries TRBV2 and TRBJ1-1; no firm D call. The germline V gene has CDR1 SNHLY and CDR2 FYNNEI. V was clipped by 8 bases and J by 3 bases, with 13 bases between them. The CDR3 runs 13 residues. The DNA of the CDR3 is TGTGCCAGCCACGTACTAGCGTACACTGAAGCTTTCTTT. Translated: CASHVLAYTEAFF. Full variable domain (outside the CDR3, taken from reference TRBV2 and TRBJ1-1): EPEVTQTPSHQVTQMGQEVILRCVPISNHLYFYWYRQILGQKVEFLVSFYNNEISEKSEIFDDQFSVERPDGSNFTLKIRSTKLEDSAMYFCASHVLAYTEAFFGQGTRLTVV.

J is TRBJ2-7 and V is TRBV14, with D maybe TRBD2 (5 bases). Trimming shortened V by 2 bases and J by 7 bases, and 15 bases separated the two germline ends. This CDR3 comprises 14 residues. Germline assignment: CDR1 SGHDN and CDR2 FVKESK. The CDR3 nucleotides read TGTGCCAGCAGCCAAACAGTGAGTTCGGGGGAGCAGTACTTC. Translating gives CASSQTVSSGEQYF.

The chain recombines TRBV7-3 with TRBJ2-1; 10 bases map to TRBD2. The CDR3 runs 17 residues. J was trimmed by 10 bases and V by 5 bases; bases with no gene match: 17. The V gene's germline CDR1 is SGHTA and CDR2 FQGTGA. The CDR3 region has the DNA TGTGCCAGCAGCGCAGGGCCTCCCGGACTAGCGGACGAGGAGCAGTTCTTC. Translation gives CASSAGPPGLADEEQFF. The whole variable domain, remainder taken from reference TRBV7-3 and TRBJ2-1, is GAGVSQTPSNKVTEKGKYVELRCDPISGHTALYWYRQSLGQGPEFLIYFQGTGAADDSGLPNDRFFAVRPEGSVSTLKIQRTERGDSAVYLCASSAGPPGLADEEQFFGPGTRLTVL.

The chain uses TRBV6-5 and TRBJ1-1, with 8 bases matching TRBD1. The CDR3 spans 12 residues. The V gene's germline CDR1 is MNHEY and CDR2 SVGAGI. Trimming removed 5 bases from V and 11 bases from J; junction bases left unmatched: 7. CDR3 protein: CASSTVQGAAFF. In nucleotides, the CDR3 is TGTGCCAGCAGTACCGTCCAGGGGGCCGCTTTCTTT.

The chain recombines TRBV4-2 with TRBJ1-2, with D uncertain. Trimming took off 4 bases at V and 6 bases at J, with 18 bases between the two ends. The germline V gene encodes CDR1 LGHNA and CDR2 YNFKEQ. The CDR3 consists of 15 residues. The CDR3 nucleotides are TGTGCCAGCAGCCTCAGTGAGAGGGCCGGGGATGGCTACACCTTC. Its protein is CASSLSERAGDGYTF.

CDR3 DNA sequence: TGTGCCAGCAGTAAGACAGGCACCCAAGAGACCCAGTACTTC. This translates into CASSKTGTQETQYF. V usage is TRBV25-1 and J usage is TRBJ2-5; D might be TRBD1 (6 bases). CDR1 is MGHDK and CDR2 is SYGVNS in the germline V gene. This CDR3 spans 14 amino acids. With 5 bases removed from V and 1 base from J, the gap between germline ends came to 11 bases. Looking up the rest from reference TRBV25-1 and TRBJ2-5 gives the full variable domain: EADIYQTPRYLVIGTGKKITLECSQTMGHDKMYWYQQDPGMELHLIHYSYGVNSTEKGDLSSESTVSRIRTEHFPLTLESARPSHTSQYLCASSKTGTQETQYFGPGTRLLVL.

This clone was found a few times. The rearrangement links TRBV2 to TRBJ1-3; possibly TRBD1 for D (5 bases). With 6 bases removed from V and 2 bases from J, the gap between germline ends came to 14 bases. The germline V gene encodes CDR1 SNHLY and CDR2 FYNNEI. The CDR3 is 15 amino acids. The CDR3 region has the DNA TGTGCCAGCAGATTTCAGGGAATGGCTGGAAACACCATATATTTT. Translating gives CASRFQGMAGNTIYF.

This chain links TRBV4-1 with TRBJ1-6, with 9 bases identical to TRBD1. CDR1 and CDR2 (germline): MGHRA, YSYEKL. The CDR3 loop spans 16 amino acids. V was clipped by 4 bases and J by 7 bases; unmatched bases: 8. The CDR3 protein is CASSLEGTGKNSPLHF. In DNA form, the CDR3 reads TGCGCCAGCAGCCTGGAAGGGACAGGGAAAAATTCACCCCTCCACTTT.

J is TRBJ1-2 and V is TRBV19; 8 bases fit TRBD1. V was pared by 7 bases and J by 4 bases, with 8 bases of the junction left unmatched. The CDR3 covers 14 residues. Germline V gene data show CDR1 as LNHDA and CDR2 as SQIVND (reference sequence). The CDR3 spells CASTTPGGGYGYTF. The CDR3 DNA sequence: TGTGCCAGTACCACCCCAGGGGGCGGCTATGGCTACACCTTC.

Here the CDR3 DNA reads TGTGCCAGCAGCTTACCTTCCTACGAGCAGTACTTC. Encoded protein: CASSLPSYEQYF. The rearrangement uses TRBV11-3 and TRBJ2-7; D ambiguous. The V gene's germline CDR1 is SGHNT and CDR2 YENEEA. The CDR3 contains 12 residues. V was clipped by 2 bases and J by 1 base, with 3 bases between them.

Concerning this clone: Other DNA sequences of this sample code for an identical CDR3. The V gene is TRBV12-3 or TRBV12-4, the J gene TRBJ2-2; no clear D. The CDR3 totals 13 residues. V was cut by 3 bases and J by 1 base, with 3 bases left in between. CDR3 DNA sequence: TGTGCCAGCAGTTTCCGGAACACCGGGGAGCTGTTTTTT. Translated: CASSFRNTGELFF.

The CDR3 region is CSVDTSADTGELFF. CDR3 sequence (DNA): TGCAGCGTTGACACCTCTGCGGACACCGGGGAGCTGTTTTTT. This chain joins TRBV29-1 and TRBJ2-2; no reliable D call. CDR3 size: 14 residues. Germline V lookup: CDR1 SQVTM, CDR2 ANQGSEA. V lost 3 bases and J lost 3, with 11 bases in between.

The chain carries TRBV25-1 and TRBJ2-1; possibly TRBD1 for D (6 bases). Trimming pared 0 bases from V and 8 bases from J, leaving 14 bases between. This CDR3 comprises 15 residues. Per the germline V gene, CDR1 is MGHDK and CDR2 is SYGVNS. The CDR3 DNA sequence: TGTGCCAGCAGTGAATACGGCCCAGGGGTCGATGAGCAGTTCTTC. It encodes CASSEYGPGVDEQFF.

The chain recombines TRBV30 with TRBJ2-3, with a tentative D call TRBD1 (6 bases). V lost 8 bases and J lost 5, with 8 bases in between. CDR3 length: 10 residues. From germline, CDR1 is GTSNPN and CDR2 SVGIG (reference sequence). The CDR3 protein is CARGGDTQYF. CDR3 DNA: TGTGCCCGAGGGGGAGATACGCAGTATTTT.

The rearrangement uses TRBV11-2 and TRBJ2-5; 8 bases align to TRBD1. J gave up 5 bases and V 5 bases, and 7 bases lay outside the gene matches. The CDR3 sequence is 14 residues long. Germline V CDR1 and CDR2: SGHAT, FQNNGV. The CDR3 bases are TGTGCCAGCAGCCCGACAGGGGTGGGGGAGACCCAGTACTTC. Protein sequence: CASSPTGVGETQYF.

The rearrangement links TRBV6-2 or TRBV6-3 to TRBJ1-1, with D hard to call. The V and J ends lost 3 bases and 7 bases respectively, with 9 bases between them. The CDR3 spans 12 residues. Per the germline V gene, CDR1 is MNHEY and CDR2 is SVGEGT. In DNA, the CDR3 is TGTGCCAGCAGTTATGGGCAGGTTGAAGCTTTCTTT. It specifies CASSYGQVEAFF.

The V call is TRBV11-2, the J call TRBJ1-1, with 8 bases fitting TRBD1. This CDR3 is 19 amino acids long. V trimming: 2 bases; J trimming: 3 bases; junction bases outside the gene matches: 17. The germline V gene has CDR1 SGHAT and CDR2 FQNNGV. The DNA for the CDR3 is TGTGCCAGCAGCTTACGAGGGCCGGGACAGGTGGGATGGGACACTGAAGCTTTCTTT. Translating gives CASSLRGPGQVGWDTEAFF.

The V and J genes are TRBV15 and TRBJ1-5; D may be TRBD1 (5 bases). Looked up from germline, CDR1 is LNHNV and CDR2 is YYDKDF (reference sequence). This CDR3 region has 13 residues. Trimming stripped 3 bases from V and 6 bases from J, with 9 bases between. CDR3 residues: CATSREQVQPQHF. As DNA, the CDR3 is TGTGCCACCAGCAGGGAACAGGTTCAGCCCCAGCATTTT.

This chain joins TRBV7-3 and TRBJ2-7; D might be TRBD2 (6 bases). V was trimmed by 5 bases and J by 0 bases, leaving 17 bases between them. The CDR3 contains 16 residues. Germline-derived CDR1 and CDR2 are SGHTA and FQGTGA. The CDR3 protein is CASSPSGLPGSYEQYF. DNA for the CDR3: TGTGCCAGCAGCCCATCGGGACTCCCCGGCTCCTACGAGCAGTACTTC.

CDR3 amino acids: CASSISSHPGANVLTF. The CDR3 DNA reads TGTGCCAGTAGTATCAGTTCCCATCCTGGGGCCAACGTCCTGACTTTC. The chain recombines TRBV19 with TRBJ2-6; no reliable D call. V lost 3 bases and J 2 bases, leaving 11 bases between the germline ends. In germline, CDR1 is LNHDA, CDR2 SQIVND (reference sequence). This CDR3 is built from 16 residues.

This clone was seen only a few times. This rearrangement joins TRBV19 to TRBJ1-6; maybe TRBD1 (5 bases). The CDR3 loop spans 14 amino acids. Trimming cost V 3 bases and J 9 bases, with 12 bases left between them. Looked up from germline, CDR1 is LNHDA and CDR2 is SQIVND (reference sequence). CDR3 protein: CASSMPGLGSPLHF. As DNA, the CDR3 is TGTGCCAGTAGTATGCCGGGACTAGGTTCACCCCTCCACTTT. Filled out from reference TRBV19 and TRBJ1-6, the complete variable domain reads DGGITQSPKYLFRKEGQNVTLSCEQNLNHDAMYWYRQDPGQGLRLIYYSQIVNDFQKGDIAEGYSVSREKKESFPLTVTSAQKNPTAFYLCASSMPGLGSPLHFGNGTRLTVT.

The CDR3 region is CASRPGTGWGEAFF. In DNA, the CDR3 is TGTGCCAGTCGTCCCGGGACAGGGTGGGGTGAAGCTTTCTTT. The chain carries TRBV19 and TRBJ1-1, with 9 bases aligning to TRBD1. Germline CDR1 reads LNHDA; CDR2 reads SQIVND (reference sequence). The CDR3 contains 14 residues. V trimming: 8 bases; J trimming: 7 bases; junction bases outside the gene matches: 11.

The chain links TRBV9 to TRBJ2-7, with D uncertain. The V gene lost 3 bases and the J gene lost 7 bases, with 11 bases spanning the gap. The CDR3 runs 12 residues. Germline V gives CDR1 SGDLS, CDR2 YYNGEE. The CDR3 protein is CASSAPGGEQYF. The CDR3 coding sequence is TGTGCCAGCAGCGCTCCGGGTGGTGAGCAGTACTTC.

The V call is TRBV10-3, the J call TRBJ2-5; 10 positions match TRBD2. Germline values: CDR1 ENHRY, CDR2 SYGVKD. This CDR3 is built from 15 residues. The ends lost 0 bases at V and 5 bases at J; junction bases unmatched: 3. CDR3 residues: CAISESVAGGETQYF. The CDR3 region has the DNA TGTGCCATCAGTGAGTCTGTAGCGGGGGGTGAGACCCAGTACTTC.

V gene TRBV11-2 combines with J gene TRBJ2-3, with no clear D. Germline values: CDR1 SGHAT, CDR2 FQNNGV. V dropped 2 bases and J dropped 5 bases, with 8 bases sitting between them. The CDR3 has 13 residues. The CDR3 DNA follows: TGTGCCAGCAGCTTAAACTACCAAGATACGCAGTATTTT. This gives the protein CASSLNYQDTQYF. The variable domain in full, with the rest retrieved from reference TRBV11-2 and TRBJ2-3, is EAGVAQSPRYKIIEKRQSVAFWCNPISGHATLYWYQQILGQGPKLLIQFQNNGVVDDSQLPKDRFSAERLKGVDSTLKIQPAKLEDSAVYLCASSLNYQDTQYFGPGTRLTVL.

Notes on this clone: The DNA is left out, because the CDR3 cannot be placed on it with certainty; the CDR3 is given as TCRdb lists it. This sequence joins TRBV21-1 and TRBJ1-1; the table's TRBD1 call for D was not verified on the DNA. TRBV21-1 represents a pseudogene. The CDR3 has 16 amino acids, counting both end residues. CDR3 protein: CASSKAVAGGNTEAFF.